In its sample, the clone carrying this T cell receptor (beta chain) was seen a few times. The target antigen is unknown. The data originate from a study of cytomegalovirus exposure and HLA in healthy donors. Use of 60 Vbeta and 13 Jbeta primers characterized the PCR. The assay was immunoSEQ multiplex PCR, and TCRdb's table has in-frame clones only and misses some. The sample holds 110,000 to 150,000 clones, 77% seen once. Per germline, CDR1 SGHVS and CDR2 FNYEAQ. The V segment lost 4 bases and the J segment 2 bases; nucleotides outside the gene matches: 3. CDR3 length: 14 amino acids. The study, taken as a whole, reports: In a later analysis, most CMV-associated TCR beta chains appeared HLA-restricted.

Material: PBMCs. The TCR was taken from a male donor in good health and CMV-seronegative. The chain joins TRBV7-6 to TRBJ2-7; 9 bases map to TRBD1. CDR3 coding DNA: TGTGCCAGCAGCTCCGGGACAGGGCCCTACGAGCAGTACTTC. Amino acid sequence: CASSSGTGPYEQYF.